The 31 T cell receptor beta chains given below trace back to one sample, sequenced in a study of shared clonotypes between healthy human individuals. Some clones are missing from TCRdb's copy, which holds only in-frame ones; the method was immunoSEQ multiplex PCR. The table records some 510,000 clones, approximately 85% of them present only once. The material sequenced was PBMCs. The receptors come from a woman in her thirties or forties in good health. Some clones in this sample may be carry-over from other donors' samples.

The chain recombines TRBV19 with TRBJ2-2; D is undetermined. This CDR3 contains 14 residues. The V gene lost 3 bases and the J gene lost 4 bases, with 9 bases spanning the gap. Germline CDR1 reads LNHDA; CDR2 reads SQIVND (reference sequence). In nucleotides, the CDR3 is TGTGCCAGTAGTATGGAGATCCTCACCGGGGAGCTGTTTTTT. Amino acids: CASSMEILTGELFF. The full variable domain, completed using reference TRBV19 and TRBJ2-2, is DGGITQSPKYLFRKEGQNVTLSCEQNLNHDAMYWYRQDPGQGLRLIYYSQIVNDFQKGDIAEGYSVSREKKESFPLTVTSAQKNPTAFYLCASSMEILTGELFFGEGSRLTVL.

The chain recombines TRBV29-1 with TRBJ1-4; 7 bases match TRBD1. The ends lost 6 bases at V and 2 bases at J; junction bases unmatched: 3. The CDR3 runs to 13 residues. CDR1 is SQVTM, CDR2 ANQGSEA, per germline. The CDR3 nucleotides are TGCAGCGTCACAGGGGTTACTAATGAAAAACTGTTTTTT. Amino acids: CSVTGVTNEKLFF. The variable domain in full, with the rest retrieved from reference TRBV29-1 and TRBJ1-4, is SAVISQKPSRDICQRGTSLTIQCQVDSQVTMMFWYRQQPGQSLTLIATANQGSEATYESGFVIDKFPISRPNLTFSTLTVSNMSPEDSSIYLCSVTGVTNEKLFFGSGTQLSVL.

V usage is TRBV5-6 and J usage is TRBJ1-5; D perhaps matches TRBD1 (5 bases). The V gene lost 4 bases and the J gene lost 3 bases, with 14 bases spanning the gap. The V gene's germline CDR1 is SGHDT and CDR2 YYEEEE. The CDR3 consists of 15 residues. CDR3 protein: CASSTYRSSNQPQHF. The CDR3 DNA reads TGTGCCAGCAGCACCTACAGGAGTTCCAATCAGCCCCAGCATTTT.

This clone was recorded only once. V gene TRBV6-1 combines with J gene TRBJ2-3; 8 bases line up with TRBD1. This CDR3 comprises 15 residues. After removal of 4 bases from V and 2 bases from J, the junction contained 5 bases not matched to a gene. From germline, CDR1 is MNHNS and CDR2 SASEGT. The CDR3 sequence: CASSAVRGLTDTQYF. In nucleotides, the CDR3 is TGTGCCAGCAGTGCTGTCAGGGGGCTCACAGATACGCAGTATTTT.

Concerning this clone itself: A much more abundant neighbour one base away suggests this may be a read error. Additional DNA sequences in this sample encode the identical CDR3. The V call is TRBV18, the J call TRBJ2-3; D is unresolved. With 3 bases removed from V and 2 bases from J, the gap between germline ends came to 3 bases. This CDR3 comprises 12 residues. CDR1 and CDR2 (germline): KGHSH, LQKENI. The CDR3 nucleotides are TGTGCCAGCTCACCTTCCACAGATACGCAGTATTTT. This encodes CASSPSTDTQYF.

A remark on this clone: The germline gene is not matched at one end of the junction; a read error may be the cause. The chain recombines TRBV7-9 with TRBJ1-4, with TRBD1 matching 9 bases. The V gene's germline CDR1 is SEHNR and CDR2 FQNEAQ (reference sequence). CDR3 length: 14 amino acids. CDR3 nucleotide sequence: TGTGCCAACAGCTTGGGACAGGGTGGTGAAAAACTGTTTTTT. Amino acid sequence: CANSLGQGGEKLFF. The full variable domain, its missing parts supplied by reference TRBV7-9 and TRBJ1-4, is DTGVSQNPRHKITKRGQNVTFRCDPISEHNRLYWYRQTLGQGPEFLTYFQNEAQLEKSRLLSDRFSAERPKGSFSTLEIQRTEQGDSAMYLCANSLGQGGEKLFFGSGTQLSVL.

J is TRBJ1-3 and V is TRBV28; the D gene is possibly TRBD1 (6 bases). The CDR3 has 15 amino acids. V lost 6 bases and J lost 2, with 14 bases in between. CDR1 and CDR2 from the germline V gene are MDHEN and SYDVKM. CDR3 region: CASRMEDRPGNTIYF. Here the CDR3 DNA reads TGTGCCAGCAGGATGGAAGACAGGCCTGGAAACACCATATATTTT.

The chain employs TRBV9 and TRBJ2-1, with TRBD2 identical over 7 bases. J gave up 6 bases and V 4 bases, and 16 bases lay outside the gene matches. The CDR3 length is 17 residues. Germline CDR1 is SGDLS and CDR2 is YYNGEE. The CDR3 loop reads CASSNPSGPRESNEQFF. The CDR3 DNA is TGTGCCAGCAGCAACCCCTCTGGCCCGCGGGAGAGCAATGAGCAGTTCTTC.

The rearrangement uses TRBV30 and TRBJ2-3; D perhaps matches TRBD2 (7 bases). Germline V gene data show CDR1 as GTSNPN and CDR2 as SVGIG (reference sequence). Trimming shortened V by 1 base and J by 5 bases, and 13 bases separated the two germline ends. The CDR3 contains 14 residues. CDR3 bases: TGTGCCTGGAGTGACGGGGGGCATGGAGATACGCAGTATTTT. It codes for CAWSDGGHGDTQYF. The complete variable domain, with remaining parts taken from reference TRBV30 and TRBJ2-3, reads SQTIHQWPATLVQPVGSPLSLECTVEGTSNPNLYWYRQAAGRGLQLLFYSVGIGQISSEVPQNLSASRPQDRQFILSSKKLLLSDSGFYLCAWSDGGHGDTQYFGPGTRLTVL.

The rearrangement joins TRBV7-6 to TRBJ2-7; the match to TRBD2 covers 11 bases. V lost 5 bases and J lost 5; bases outside the gene matches: 5. The V gene's germline CDR1 is SGHVS and CDR2 FNYEAQ. The CDR3 length is 14 residues. Here the CDR3 DNA reads TGTGCCAGCAGCCCAGTAGCGGGAGGGGACGAGCAGTACTTC. It codes for CASSPVAGGDEQYF.

The chain has TRBV6-6 and TRBJ1-1; D is undetermined. The CDR3 sequence is 13 residues long. V lost 1 base to trimming and J lost 1 base, with 4 bases between them. The germline V gene encodes CDR1 MNHNY and CDR2 SVGAGI (reference sequence). The CDR3 nucleotides are TGTGCCAGCAGTTACTTGTCGAACACTGAAGCTTTCTTT. It is translated as CASSYLSNTEAFF.

The chain has TRBV28 and TRBJ2-5, with D possibly matching TRBD2 (6 bases). Matching the DNA end better, TRBJ2-7 makes the J call doubtful. The CDR3 has 14 amino acids. In germline, CDR1 is MDHEN, CDR2 SYDVKM. This CDR3 reads CATHQGGTSYEQYF. The CDR3 DNA follows: TGTGCCACCCACCAAGGCGGGACCTCCTACGAGCAGTACTTC.

The chain employs TRBV29-1 and TRBJ1-6, with D tentatively TRBD1 (5 bases). In germline, CDR1 is SQVTM, CDR2 ANQGSEA. CDR3 length: 13 residues. V shed 4 bases and J shed 8 bases, with 12 bases lying between them. The CDR3 reads CSVAGGVDSPLHF. The CDR3 DNA reads as TGCAGCGTTGCGGGGGGAGTCGATTCACCCCTCCACTTT.

Only a few counts were recorded for this clone. The J gene is TRBJ2-7, the V gene TRBV6-4; D possibly corresponds to TRBD2 (6 bases). V lost 6 bases to trimming and J lost 3 bases, with 12 bases between them. Germline V gene data show CDR1 as MRHNA and CDR2 as SNTAGT. The CDR3 has 13 amino acids. The CDR3 nucleotides read TGTGCCAGCAGCCTTGTGGGGGGCTACGAGCAGTACTTC. The encoded protein is CASSLVGGYEQYF.

The CDR3 region has the DNA TGTGCCAGCAGTGGCGAAACAGGCCCCTCTGGGGCCAACGTCCTGACTTTC. This gives the protein CASSGETGPSGANVLTF. This sequence joins TRBV6-4 and TRBJ2-6, with a possible D match to TRBD1 (5 bases). The CDR3 loop spans 17 amino acids. V was pared by 4 bases and J by 0 bases, with 13 bases between. Germline V gene lookup returns CDR1 MRHNA and CDR2 SNTAGT.

This chain connects TRBV9 to TRBJ2-3; TRBD2 matches at 7 bases. V gave up 0 bases and J gave up 5 bases; unmatched junction bases: 6. The germline gives CDR1 SGDLS, CDR2 YYNGEE. The length of the CDR3 is 15 residues. The DNA of the CDR3 is TGTGCCAGCAGCGTAGGTGGGGGGGGAAAAGATACGCAGTATTTT. It yields the protein CASSVGGGGKDTQYF.

This clone has a handful of counts. The V and J genes are TRBV5-1 and TRBJ2-3, with D possibly called TRBD1 or TRBD2 (5 bases each). Germline CDR1 SGHRS, CDR2 YFSETQ. The CDR3 consists of 13 residues. V shed 9 bases and J shed 4 bases, with 15 bases lying between them. In nucleotides, the CDR3 is TGCGCCACCGGGGCCTCGTCGGCAGATACGCAGTATTTT. Translating gives CATGASSADTQYF.

The J gene is TRBJ1-2, the V gene TRBV7-8; 7 nucleotides match TRBD1. The V and J ends lost 6 bases and 2 bases, in that order; junction bases with no gene match: 9. The length of the CDR3 is 15 residues. Germline assignment: CDR1 SGHVS and CDR2 FQNEAQ. The CDR3 region is CASRPRGGQNYGYTF. For the CDR3, the DNA is TGTGCCAGCAGACCTCGGGGGGGACAGAACTATGGCTACACCTTC.

This sequence joins TRBV18 and TRBJ2-2; 11 nucleotides match TRBD2. Trimming at V came to 6 bases and at J to 5 bases, leaving 5 bases not matched to a gene. Germline V lookup: CDR1 KGHSH, CDR2 LQKENI. The CDR3 extends over 15 amino acids. The CDR3 DNA reads TGTGCCAGCTCGCTACTAGCGGGAGAAACCGGGGAGCTGTTTTTT. This encodes CASSLLAGETGELFF.

This chain connects TRBV28 to TRBJ2-1, with 7 nucleotides matching TRBD2. The CDR3 contains 15 residues. Per germline, CDR1 MDHEN and CDR2 SYDVKM. Trimming cost V 3 bases and J 2 bases; bases outside gene matches: 4. This chain's CDR3 is CASSFPGLTYNEQFF. CDR3 in DNA: TGTGCCAGCAGTTTCCCGGGACTAACCTACAATGAGCAGTTCTTC.

This sequence joins TRBV5-1 and TRBJ2-1, with 10 bases lining up with TRBD2. Germline V CDR1 and CDR2: SGHRS, YFSETQ. This CDR3 has 19 amino acids. V was pared by 6 bases and J by 5 bases, with 20 bases of the junction left unmatched. The CDR3 coding sequence is TGCGCCAGCATCGCGCCACTTCTAGCGGGGGTTAGGGTAAACAATGAGCAGTTCTTC. The encoded protein is CASIAPLLAGVRVNNEQFF. Looking up the rest from reference TRBV5-1 and TRBJ2-1 gives the full variable domain: KAGVTQTPRYLIKTRGQQVTLSCSPISGHRSVSWYQQTPGQGLQFLFEYFSETQRNKGNFPGRFSGRQFSNSRSEMNVSTLELGDSALYLCASIAPLLAGVRVNNEQFFGPGTRLTVL.

The CDR3 region is CASSLGQGAVHYGYTF. CDR3 in DNA: TGCGCCAGCAGCTTAGGACAGGGGGCGGTACACTATGGCTACACCTTC. J is TRBJ1-2 and V is TRBV5-1; 11 nucleotides align to TRBD1. This CDR3 is 16 amino acids long. After removal of 2 bases from V and 3 bases from J, the junction contained 6 bases not matched to a gene. Germline V gene sequence: CDR1 SGHRS, CDR2 YFSETQ.

The chain has TRBV4-2 and TRBJ2-1; 9 bases fit TRBD2. There are 18 residues in the CDR3. CDR1 is LGHNA, CDR2 YNFKEQ, per germline. V lost 1 base to trimming and J lost 7 bases; unmatched junction nucleotides: 14. The CDR3: CASSQARSSGIRLNEQFF. CDR3 sequence (DNA): TGTGCCAGCAGCCAAGCTCGGTCTAGCGGGATAAGACTAAATGAGCAGTTCTTC.

This clone was seen a few times. The chain has TRBV2 and TRBJ2-7; TRBD2 matches at 8 bases. V gave up 6 bases and J gave up 3 bases; unmatched junction bases: 4. This CDR3 comprises 13 residues. Germline loops: CDR1 SNHLY, CDR2 FYNNEI. Here the CDR3 reads CASRLAGFYEQYF. CDR3 nucleotide sequence: TGTGCCAGCAGATTAGCGGGATTCTACGAGCAGTACTTC. The full variable domain, with the rest looked up from reference TRBV2 and TRBJ2-7, is EPEVTQTPSHQVTQMGQEVILRCVPISNHLYFYWYRQILGQKVEFLVSFYNNEISEKSEIFDDQFSVERPDGSNFTLKIRSTKLEDSAMYFCASRLAGFYEQYFGPGTRLTVT.

The CDR3 nucleotides read TGTGCCAGCAGCTGGCGGGGACTAGGTCGGTACAATGAGCAGTTCTTC. The encoded protein is CASSWRGLGRYNEQFF. This rearrangement joins TRBV7-2 to TRBJ2-1; TRBD2 aligns across 8 bases. The germline V gene has CDR1 SGHTA and CDR2 FQGNSA. V shed 4 bases and J 4 bases; nucleotides not matched to a gene: 9. The CDR3 contains 16 residues.

The rearrangement uses TRBV28 and TRBJ2-3, with D perhaps assigned TRBD1 or TRBD2 (6 bases each). This CDR3 contains 14 residues. From germline, CDR1 is MDHEN and CDR2 SYDVKM. V was cut by 8 bases and J by 0 bases, with 12 bases left in between. CDR3: CASGGRRSTDTQYF. The CDR3 coding sequence is TGTGCCAGCGGGGGGCGGAGAAGCACAGATACGCAGTATTTT.

V is TRBV27 and J is TRBJ2-5, with TRBD2 matching 9 bases. Unmatched junction bases numbered 9, after V lost 5 bases and J lost 5 bases. Per the germline V gene, CDR1 is MNHEY and CDR2 is SMNVEV (reference sequence). The CDR3 is made up of 15 amino acids. The CDR3 region is CASSTRAGGWETQYF. CDR3 nucleotides: TGTGCCAGCAGTACTCGAGCGGGAGGATGGGAGACCCAGTACTTC.

The chain is built from TRBV9 and TRBJ1-1, with D unclear. The CDR3 extends over 15 amino acids. Germline CDR1 SGDLS, CDR2 YYNGEE. V was cut by 4 bases and J by 4 bases, with 17 bases left in between. The DNA for the CDR3 is TGTGCCAGCAGCCACCCATACACAGTGATCACTGAAGCTTTCTTT. Protein sequence: CASSHPYTVITEAFF.

This chain uses TRBV28 with TRBJ2-1, with 7 bases fitting TRBD1. This CDR3 has 16 amino acids. Germline V gene sequence: CDR1 MDHEN, CDR2 SYDVKM. Losses at the gene ends were 5 bases for V and 8 bases for J; bases not matched to a gene: 15. CDR3 sequence: CASSPPQGSLGDEQFF. DNA for the CDR3: TGTGCCAGCAGTCCCCCACAGGGGTCCCTAGGGGATGAGCAGTTCTTC.

The genes are TRBV5-4 and TRBJ1-2, with 7 bases identical to TRBD1. The V and J ends lost 4 bases and 1 base, in that order; junction bases with no gene match: 7. Germline assignment: CDR1 SGHNT and CDR2 YYREEE (reference sequence). The CDR3 extends over 15 amino acids. The CDR3 loop reads CASSHGQELNYGYTF. DNA for the CDR3: TGTGCCAGCAGCCACGGACAGGAACTTAACTATGGCTACACCTTC.

The CDR3 reads CASSLWGTYSYEQYF. CDR3 DNA sequence: TGTGCCAGCAGCCTTTGGGGGACTTACTCCTACGAGCAGTACTTC. The chain joins TRBV28 to TRBJ2-7, with TRBD2 as a possible D gene (6 bases). Germline CDR1 is MDHEN and CDR2 is SYDVKM. V lost 6 bases, J lost 0 bases, and 15 bases lay in between. The CDR3 totals 15 residues.